This section outlines one TCR beta chain sequence together with its context. In the original processing: Cell counts per sample came from amplifying reference gene primers. The assay was immunoSEQ multiplex PCR, and TCRdb's table has in-frame clones only and misses some. V and J calls and clone size are those listed in that table; D and trimming were worked out from the DNA. Of some 99,000 clones detected, about 81% appear once; the ten largest clones hold approximately 25%. This specimen comes from a study of blood T cell repertoires in COVID-19. Study as a whole: Samples of COVID-19 (acute and convalescent) were obtained from the United States, Italy and Spain. Nucleic acid was either cDNA or gDNA, and it came from T cells, B-cell-depleted T cells, or PBMCs.

V trimming: 7 bases; J trimming: 3 bases; junction bases outside the gene matches: 9. The CDR3 has 15 residues. The germline V gene has CDR1 LNHDA and CDR2 SQIVND (reference sequence). The source of this sequence is a man between 65 and 85 years old with acute or convalescent COVID-19. This chain links TRBV19 with TRBJ1-1; TRBD1 matches 9 bases. What was sequenced was peripheral blood. The CDR3 DNA is TGTGCCAGTACCACCACAGGGGGCGCAGACACTGAAGCTTTCTTT. As protein: CASTTTGGADTEAFF.